Listed here is a single TCR beta chain. Antigen: not known. This table comes from immunoSEQ multiplex PCR, and its TCRdb copy is limited to in-frame clones, with some not included. The data contain roughly 1,500,000 clones, 95% to 99% of them singletons. Germline V lookup: CDR1 SGHNT, CDR2 YYREEE (reference sequence). The CDR3 is 13 amino acids. Trimming removed 7 bases from V and 4 bases from J; junction bases left unmatched: 8. The split of CD4+ cells yielded CD45RA+ naive and CD45RA-negative memory subsets. The data derive from a study of shared clonotypes between healthy human individuals. Study-level findings and limits: Non-shared clonotypes displayed generation probabilities falling below those of clonotypes present in all four donors. The study drew on few donors, limiting represented genetic and exposure-history diversity. A generally larger estimated richness was seen in naive subsets than in memory subsets.

Sequenced input: naive CD4+ T cells sorted from blood. Subset: CD45RA+ positively selected. The chain has TRBV5-4 and TRBJ2-7; 7 nucleotides match TRBD2. This TCR came from a man aged 30 to 45 in good health. CDR3 in amino acids: CASFREGIYEQYF. The CDR3 DNA follows: TGTGCCAGCTTCAGGGAGGGGATTTACGAGCAGTACTTC.